This T cell receptor beta chain was observed in a study of shared clonotypes between healthy human individuals. About the research overall: There were three CD4 naive, three CD4 memory, two CD8 naive and one CD8 memory plates per donor. Overall study results and limits: Estimated clonotype richness was generally higher in naive than memory subsets.

Sequenced by immunoSEQ multiplex PCR; TCRdb stores in-frame clones only, minus some. The sample yields over a million clones, around 78% seen once. This clone was seen a few times. Its target is unknown. Every contributor of samples was a Caucasian grown-up residing in Nashville, Tennessee. CD4+ cells were split into CD45RA+ naive and CD45RA-negative memory subsets. The sample consisted of memory CD4+ T cells from PBMCs. Subset reported: CD45RA-negative fraction. This TCR derives from a man younger than 30 in good health. Some clones in this sample may be carry-over from other donors' samples.

This CDR3 is CASSQDMISGNTIYF. CDR3 nucleotides: TGTGCCAGCAGCCAGGACATGATCTCTGGAAACACCATATATTTT. The chain employs TRBV5-4 and TRBJ1-3; possibly TRBD1 for D (5 bases). CDR1 and CDR2 from the germline V gene are SGHNT and YYREEE (reference sequence). Trimming took 4 bases from V and 0 from J, leaving 11 bases between them. This CDR3 region has 15 residues. Supplemented by reference TRBV5-4 and TRBJ1-3, the full variable domain reads ETGVTQSPTHLIKTRGQQVTLRCSSQSGHNTVSWYQQALGQGPQFIFQYYREEENGRGNFPPRFSGLQFPNYSSELNVNALELDDSALYLCASSQDMISGNTIYFGEGSWLTVV.